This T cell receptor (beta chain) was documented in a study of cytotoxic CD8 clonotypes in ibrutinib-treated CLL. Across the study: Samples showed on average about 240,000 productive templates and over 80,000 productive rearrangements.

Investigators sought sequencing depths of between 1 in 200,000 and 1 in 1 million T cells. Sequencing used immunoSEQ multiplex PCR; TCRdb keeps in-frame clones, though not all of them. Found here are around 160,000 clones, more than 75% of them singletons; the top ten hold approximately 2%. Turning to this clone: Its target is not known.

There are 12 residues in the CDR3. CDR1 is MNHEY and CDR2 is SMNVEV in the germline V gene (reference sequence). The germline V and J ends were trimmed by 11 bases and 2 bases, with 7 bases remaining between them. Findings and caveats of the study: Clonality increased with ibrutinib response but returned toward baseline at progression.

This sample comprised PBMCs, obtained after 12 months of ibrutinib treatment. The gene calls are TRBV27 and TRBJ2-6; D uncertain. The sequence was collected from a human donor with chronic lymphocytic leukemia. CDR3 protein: CAVGPGANVLTF. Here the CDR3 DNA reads TGTGCCGTAGGTCCTGGGGCCAACGTCCTGACTTTC.